This T cell receptor beta chain was retrieved from a study of vaccination and CD4 T cells after COVID-19. V lost 7 bases and J lost 1, with 17 bases in between. CDR1 and CDR2 from the germline V gene are MNHEY and SMNVEV (reference sequence). CDR3 length equals 15 residues. Sequence data for DNA of cultured CD4+ T cells were generated by the Oncomine TCR Beta short-read assay. MiXCR, applied by TCRdb to the PCR reads, yields one record per CDR3 protein. Of more than 12,000 distinct CDR3 sequences in the sample, roughly 75% are singletons; the top ten hold roughly 11%. The treatment here: roughly ten-day PBMC culture with coronavirus spike peptide pools or control peptides (ViraFEST assay). It was with around 9.6 IU/ml IL-2 and 9.5 to 10 ug/ml peptide pools that roughly 2 million PBMCs per well were cultured. The authors replaced half the medium with fresh IL-2 medium on days 3 and 7. This clonotype appeared a few times. Antigen specificity is unknown.

Sequenced sample: CD4+ T cells from blood, cultured in vitro. The chain recombines TRBV27 with TRBJ2-7; the D call may be TRBD1 or TRBD2 (5 bases each). The sequence was collected from a human donor who had recovered from COVID-19. CDR3 sequence: CASIHHRRLSYEQYF. CDR3 DNA sequence: TGTGCCAGCATCCATCACAGGAGGTTGTCCTACGAGCAGTACTTC.